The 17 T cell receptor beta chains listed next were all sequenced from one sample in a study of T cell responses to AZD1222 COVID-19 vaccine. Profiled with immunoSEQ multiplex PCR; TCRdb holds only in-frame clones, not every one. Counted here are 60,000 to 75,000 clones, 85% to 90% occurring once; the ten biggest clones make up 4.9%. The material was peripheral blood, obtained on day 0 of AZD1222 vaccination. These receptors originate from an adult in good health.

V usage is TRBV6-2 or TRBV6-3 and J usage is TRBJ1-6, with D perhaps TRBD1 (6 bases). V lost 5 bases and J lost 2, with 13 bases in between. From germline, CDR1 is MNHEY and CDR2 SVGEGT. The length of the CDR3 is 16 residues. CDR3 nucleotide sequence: TGTGCCAGCAGTACGGACAGAGGCACCTATAATTCACCCCTCCACTTT. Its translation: CASSTDRGTYNSPLHF.

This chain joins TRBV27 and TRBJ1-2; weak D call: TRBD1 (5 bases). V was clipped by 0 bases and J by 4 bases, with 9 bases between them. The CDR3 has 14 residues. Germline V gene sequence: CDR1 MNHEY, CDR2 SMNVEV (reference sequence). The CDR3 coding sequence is TGTGCCAGCAGTTTATCAGCAGGGCGCTATGGCTACACCTTC. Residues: CASSLSAGRYGYTF.

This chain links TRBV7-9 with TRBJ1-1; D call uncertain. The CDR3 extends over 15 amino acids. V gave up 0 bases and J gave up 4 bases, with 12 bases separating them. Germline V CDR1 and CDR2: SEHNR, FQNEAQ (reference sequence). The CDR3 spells CASSLAVGFGTEAFF. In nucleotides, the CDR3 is TGTGCCAGCAGCTTAGCAGTGGGGTTCGGCACTGAAGCTTTCTTT.

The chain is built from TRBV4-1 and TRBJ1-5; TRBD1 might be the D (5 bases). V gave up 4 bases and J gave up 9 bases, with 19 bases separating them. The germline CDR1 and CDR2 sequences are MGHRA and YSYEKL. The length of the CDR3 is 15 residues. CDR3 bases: TGCGCCAGCAGCCGGGACCAGATATCGTCGTGGCCCCAGCATTTT. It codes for CASSRDQISSWPQHF.

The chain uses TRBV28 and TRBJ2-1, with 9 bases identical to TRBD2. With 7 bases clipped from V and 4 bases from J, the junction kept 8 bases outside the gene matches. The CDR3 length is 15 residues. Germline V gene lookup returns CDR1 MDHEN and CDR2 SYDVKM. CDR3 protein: CASMPLSGGYNEQFF. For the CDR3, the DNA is TGTGCCAGCATGCCCCTCAGCGGGGGGTACAATGAGCAGTTCTTC.

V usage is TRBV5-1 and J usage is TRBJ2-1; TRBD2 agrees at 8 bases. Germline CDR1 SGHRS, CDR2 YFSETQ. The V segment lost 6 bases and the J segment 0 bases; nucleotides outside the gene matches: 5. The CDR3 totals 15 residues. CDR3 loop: CASTLAASSYNEQFF. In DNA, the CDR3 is TGCGCCAGCACACTAGCGGCGAGCTCCTACAATGAGCAGTTCTTC.

The CDR3 DNA reads as TGTGCCAGCAGCACTTTACAGGGGATGGGGGAAAAACTGTTTTTT. It translates to CASSTLQGMGEKLFF. The V call is TRBV7-9, the J call TRBJ1-4, with 7 bases lining up with TRBD1. With 5 bases clipped from V and 8 bases from J, the junction kept 11 bases outside the gene matches. Germline CDR1 reads SEHNR; CDR2 reads FQNEAQ (reference sequence). The CDR3 extends over 15 amino acids.

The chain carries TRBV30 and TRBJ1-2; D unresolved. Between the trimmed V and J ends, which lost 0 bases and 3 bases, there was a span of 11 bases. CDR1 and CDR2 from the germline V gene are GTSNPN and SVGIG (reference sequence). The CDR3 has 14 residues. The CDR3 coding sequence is TGTGCCTGGAGTGTAGGCGGCGGGCACTATGGCTACACCTTC. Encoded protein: CAWSVGGGHYGYTF.

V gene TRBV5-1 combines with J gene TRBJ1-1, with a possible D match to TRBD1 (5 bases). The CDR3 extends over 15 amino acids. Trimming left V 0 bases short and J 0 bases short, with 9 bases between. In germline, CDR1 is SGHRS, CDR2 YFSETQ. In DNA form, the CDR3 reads TGCGCCAGCAGCTTGGGGGGCGAGGTGAACACTGAAGCTTTCTTT. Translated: CASSLGGEVNTEAFF.

CDR3: CASSGRRGTEAFF. DNA for the CDR3: TGTGCCAGCAGTGGACGCCGGGGGACTGAAGCTTTCTTT. The rearrangement joins TRBV27 to TRBJ1-1; TRBD1 is a possible D gene (5 bases). Germline V gene lookup returns CDR1 MNHEY and CDR2 SMNVEV (reference sequence). The V and J ends lost 5 bases and 5 bases respectively, with 12 bases between them. The CDR3 has 13 amino acids.

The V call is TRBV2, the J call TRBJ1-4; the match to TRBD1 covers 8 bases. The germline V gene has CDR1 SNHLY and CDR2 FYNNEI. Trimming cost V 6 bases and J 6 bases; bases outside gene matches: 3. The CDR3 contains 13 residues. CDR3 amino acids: CASRQGGDEKLFF. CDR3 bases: TGTGCCAGCAGACAGGGGGGGGATGAAAAACTGTTTTTT.

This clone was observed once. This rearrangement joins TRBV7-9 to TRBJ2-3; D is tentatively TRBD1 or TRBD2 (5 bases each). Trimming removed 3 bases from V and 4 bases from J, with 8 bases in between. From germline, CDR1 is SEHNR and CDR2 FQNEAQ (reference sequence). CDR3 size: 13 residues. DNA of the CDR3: TGTGCCAGCAGCTTTGGGGGTGCAGATACGCAGTATTTT. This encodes CASSFGGADTQYF. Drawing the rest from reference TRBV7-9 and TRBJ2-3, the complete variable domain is DTGVSQNPRHKITKRGQNVTFRCDPISEHNRLYWYRQTLGQGPEFLTYFQNEAQLEKSRLLSDRFSAERPKGSFSTLEIQRTEQGDSAMYLCASSFGGADTQYFGPGTRLTVL.

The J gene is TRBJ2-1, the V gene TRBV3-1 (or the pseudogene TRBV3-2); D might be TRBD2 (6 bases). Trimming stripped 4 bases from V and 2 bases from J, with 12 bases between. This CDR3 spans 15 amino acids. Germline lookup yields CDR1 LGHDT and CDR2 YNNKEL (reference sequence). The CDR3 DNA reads TGTGCCAGCAGCCCTGGGCCGGGGGCCTACAATGAGCAGTTCTTC. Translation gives CASSPGPGAYNEQFF.

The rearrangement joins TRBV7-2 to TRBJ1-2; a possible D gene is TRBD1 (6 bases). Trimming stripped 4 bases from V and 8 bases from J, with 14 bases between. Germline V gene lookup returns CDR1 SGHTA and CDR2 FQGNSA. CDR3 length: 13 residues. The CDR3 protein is CASSSGAEWGYTF. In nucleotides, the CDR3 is TGTGCCAGCAGCTCGGGGGCGGAGTGGGGCTACACCTTC.

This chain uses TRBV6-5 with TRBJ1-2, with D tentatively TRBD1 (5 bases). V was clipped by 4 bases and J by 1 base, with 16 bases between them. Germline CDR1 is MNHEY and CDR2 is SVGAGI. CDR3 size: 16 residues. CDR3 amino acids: CASSSRVGRNNYGYTF. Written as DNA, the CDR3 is TGTGCCAGCAGTTCCAGGGTAGGGCGGAATAACTATGGCTACACCTTC.

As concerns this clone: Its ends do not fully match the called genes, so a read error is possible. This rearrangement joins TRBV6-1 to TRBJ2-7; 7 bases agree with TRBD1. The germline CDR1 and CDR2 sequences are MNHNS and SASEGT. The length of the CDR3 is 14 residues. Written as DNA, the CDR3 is TGTGCCAGCAGTGAAGGGACAGGAGCCCGTAGATCGCACTTC. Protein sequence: CASSEGTGARRSHF.

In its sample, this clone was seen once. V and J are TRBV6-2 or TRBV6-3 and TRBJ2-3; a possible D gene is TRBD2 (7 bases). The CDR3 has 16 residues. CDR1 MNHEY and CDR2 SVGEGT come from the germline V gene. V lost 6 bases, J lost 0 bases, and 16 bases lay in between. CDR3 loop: CASSTYGGLSTDTQYF. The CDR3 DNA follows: TGTGCCAGCAGCACCTACGGGGGGCTCAGCACAGATACGCAGTATTTT.